This T cell receptor (beta chain) was retrieved from a study of T cell responses to AZD1222 COVID-19 vaccine. Study-wide context: Analyses pooled second doses at about 4 or about 12 weeks.

Deletions cut 1 base from V and 4 bases from J, with 10 bases between. The germline gives CDR1 LGHNA, CDR2 YSLEER. The CDR3 runs to 14 residues. This clone was picked up a small number of times. What it recognizes is unknown. Measured with immunoSEQ multiplex PCR; TCRdb has only the in-frame clones, and not every one. The sample carries about 97,000 clones, about 88% recorded once. Study outcomes and limitations: As reported, nearly half of all spike-specific TCRs target variant regions that are unmutated. Seropositive AZD1222 recipients at baseline numbered only five or six.

This TCR derives from an adult in good health. Sequencing used peripheral blood, obtained on day 0 of AZD1222 vaccination. The chain links TRBV4-3 to TRBJ1-2; D not certain. The CDR3, as DNA: TGCGCCAGCAGCCAAGTCGGGGTTATCTATGGCTACACCTTC. Protein product: CASSQVGVIYGYTF.